This T cell receptor (beta chain) was captured in a study of T cells in Graves' hyperthyroidism and ophthalmopathy. In the study overall: At initial diagnosis, before any treatment had begun, peripheral blood was obtained. Study results and limitations: Blood samples included most of the expanded thyroid clonotypes exceeding 0.001.

The CDR3 runs to 15 residues. The V gene's germline CDR1 is SGHRS and CDR2 YFSETQ. V was pared by 2 bases and J by 7 bases, with 15 bases between. This clonotype was counted at least ten times. Antigen specificity is unknown. Uncontrolled infection, other autoimmune disease, pregnancy and lactation each barred patients from inclusion. RNA transcripts were the template for amplifying TCR beta CDR3 regions. A set of HTBI primers served as the primers for a first-round RT-PCR of the TCR CDR3. From the multiplex PCR reads, TCRdb called clonotypes with MiXCR, one entry per CDR3 protein. The sample lists about 600,000 distinct CDR3 sequences, roughly 15% occurring once.

This receptor was obtained from a woman in her thirties or forties with Graves' ophthalmopathy. The sample taken for sequencing was blood. The chain recombines TRBV5-1 with TRBJ2-2, with D maybe TRBD1 (5 bases). CDR3 sequence reads: CASSLGHTRDGELFF. CDR3 nucleotide sequence: TGCGCCAGCAGCTTAGGACACACCAGGGACGGGGAGCTGTTTTTT. Together with reference TRBV5-1 and TRBJ2-2, the CDR3 gives the full variable domain: KAGVTQTPRYLIKTRGQQVTLSCSPISGHRSVSWYQQTPGQGLQFLFEYFSETQRNKGNFPGRFSGRQFSNSRSEMNVSTLELGDSALYLCASSLGHTRDGELFFGEGSRLTVL.